Below, one TCR beta chain is given with its context. The data originate from a study of shared T cell receptors in the human thymus. Produced via immunoSEQ multiplex PCR; TCRdb's table is partial and in-frame only. The table lists hundreds of thousands of clones, roughly 94% of them singletons. Germline CDR1 SGHTA, CDR2 FQGNSA. The V and J ends lost 4 bases and 2 bases respectively, with 19 bases between them. The CDR3 length is 17 residues. The TCR sequence derives from a human donor. Sequenced input: thymocytes. The chain links TRBV7-2 to TRBJ2-3; D is tentatively TRBD1 or TRBD2 (5 bases each). CDR3 sequence reads: CASSYGLGPRSTDTQYF. The CDR3 DNA follows: TGTGCCAGCAGCTATGGATTGGGACCTCGGTCCACAGATACGCAGTATTTT.